The 28 T cell receptor beta chains below all came from one sample that was sequenced in a study of cytomegalovirus exposure and HLA in healthy donors. Method: immunoSEQ multiplex PCR; TCRdb's copy keeps in-frame clones and lacks some. The profile shows fewer than 150,000 clones, roughly 86% of them singletons. The specimen was PBMCs. These receptors were collected from a man between 18 and 35 years old in good health and CMV-seropositive.

The genes are TRBV6-5 and TRBJ2-7, with 10 bases identical to TRBD1. This CDR3 region has 13 residues. The ends lost 9 bases at V and 0 bases at J; junction bases unmatched: 2. Germline values: CDR1 MNHEY, CDR2 SVGAGI. The CDR3 sequence is CASRTGGSYEQYF. The CDR3 nucleotides are TGTGCCAGTAGGACAGGGGGCTCCTACGAGCAGTACTTC.

CDR3 DNA: TGCGCCAGCAGCGGGACCAGGGGTAACTATGGCTACACCTTC. Amino acid sequence: CASSGTRGNYGYTF. J is TRBJ1-2 and V is TRBV5-1; tentative D call: TRBD1 (6 bases). Germline values: CDR1 SGHRS, CDR2 YFSETQ. CDR3 length equals 14 residues. V was pared by 4 bases and J by 1 base, with 11 bases between.

V usage is TRBV4-2 and J usage is TRBJ1-2, with 9 bases that match TRBD1. This CDR3 region has 17 residues. V lost 1 base, J lost 8 bases, and 14 bases stayed unmatched. Germline CDR1 and CDR2: LGHNA and YNFKEQ. The CDR3 sequence is CASSQGTWDRVRVGYTF. CDR3 coding DNA: TGTGCCAGCAGCCAAGGGACGTGGGACAGGGTCCGGGTCGGCTACACCTTC.

As concerns this clone: At the DNA level, this CDR3 is encoded by other sequences in the same sample as well. V is TRBV9 and J is TRBJ2-2; unclear D gene. Between the trimmed V and J ends, which lost 0 bases and 2 bases, there was a span of 8 bases. The CDR3 runs 15 residues. Germline V gene sequence: CDR1 SGDLS, CDR2 YYNGEE. CDR3 sequence reads: CASSVGGGNTGELFF. Here the CDR3 DNA reads TGTGCCAGCAGCGTAGGTGGCGGAAACACCGGGGAGCTGTTTTTT.

The V gene is TRBV6-5, the J gene TRBJ1-1; 7 bases line up with TRBD1. Germline-derived CDR1 and CDR2 are MNHEY and SVGAGI. The CDR3 has 15 amino acids. J was trimmed by 0 bases and V by 6 bases; bases with no gene match: 7. Here the CDR3 reads CASSSRTGVNTEAFF. In DNA form, the CDR3 reads TGTGCCAGCAGCTCCCGGACAGGTGTGAACACTGAAGCTTTCTTT.

The chain links TRBV7-7 to TRBJ2-5, with D hard to call. V was pared by 8 bases and J by 1 base, with 8 bases between. Germline V gene lookup returns CDR1 SSHAT and CDR2 FNYEAQ (reference sequence). This CDR3 comprises 12 residues. CDR3 coding DNA: TGTGCCAGCCAAAAGCCCCAAGAGACCCAGTACTTC. Amino acids: CASQKPQETQYF. Full variable domain (outside the CDR3, taken from reference TRBV7-7 and TRBJ2-5): GAGVSQSPRYKVTKRGQDVTLRCDPISSHATLYWYQQALGQGPEFLTYFNYEAQPDKSGLPSDRFSAERPEGSISTLTIQRTEQRDSAMYRCASQKPQETQYFGPGTRLLVL.

The chain recombines TRBV5-4 with TRBJ1-4; unclear D gene. Trimming shortened V by 2 bases and J by 4 bases, and 9 bases separated the two germline ends. Per germline, CDR1 SGHNT and CDR2 YYREEE (reference sequence). This CDR3 has 14 residues. The CDR3 region has the DNA TGTGCCAGCAGCTTCCGGAGTAGTAATGAAAAACTGTTTTTT. Translation: CASSFRSSNEKLFF. Combining the CDR3 with reference TRBV5-4 and TRBJ1-4 gives the whole variable domain ETGVTQSPTHLIKTRGQQVTLRCSSQSGHNTVSWYQQALGQGPQFIFQYYREEENGRGNFPPRFSGLQFPNYSSELNVNALELDDSALYLCASSFRSSNEKLFFGSGTQLSVL.

Here the CDR3 reads CAISETGSGNTIYF. The DNA for the CDR3 is TGTGCCATCAGTGAGACAGGATCTGGAAACACCATATATTTT. The V call is TRBV10-3, the J call TRBJ1-3, with a tentative D call TRBD1 (5 bases). Trimming took 2 bases from V and 1 from J, leaving 6 bases between them. The CDR3 covers 14 residues. The germline gives CDR1 ENHRY, CDR2 SYGVKD.

The V and J genes are TRBV5-1 and TRBJ2-7, with 10 bases identical to TRBD1. Trimming cost V 3 bases and J 0 bases; bases outside gene matches: 6. The germline V gene has CDR1 SGHRS and CDR2 YFSETQ. This CDR3 is built from 16 residues. CDR3 nucleotides: TGCGCCAGCAGCTCACAGACAGGGGGCTTCTCCTACGAGCAGTACTTC. Translating it yields CASSSQTGGFSYEQYF.

V usage is TRBV10-1 and J usage is TRBJ1-5; D call uncertain. CDR3 size: 15 residues. Germline CDR1 WNHNN, CDR2 SYGVQD (reference sequence). Trimming took 0 bases from V and 0 from J, leaving 6 bases between them. The CDR3 sequence: CASSESADSNQPQHF. The DNA of the CDR3 is TGCGCCAGCAGTGAGTCGGCAGATAGCAATCAGCCCCAGCATTTT.

The rearrangement links TRBV19 to TRBJ1-3; no clear D. Per germline, CDR1 LNHDA and CDR2 SQIVND (reference sequence). With 3 bases removed from V and 5 bases from J, the gap between germline ends came to 5 bases. This CDR3 has 12 amino acids. The CDR3 DNA is TGTGCCAGTAGTATCGACAGAAACACCATATATTTT. Protein product: CASSIDRNTIYF.

The CDR3 bases are TGTGCCAGCAGTGAAGCCGGGACAGGGTACGAGCAGTACTTC. Amino acids: CASSEAGTGYEQYF. The rearrangement links TRBV6-1 to TRBJ2-7, with TRBD1 matching 9 bases. CDR1 MNHNS and CDR2 SASEGT come from the germline V gene. The CDR3 loop spans 14 amino acids. The ends lost 0 bases at V and 4 bases at J; junction bases unmatched: 1.

This clone was observed a few times. CDR3: CASSESPGYEQYF. In DNA form, the CDR3 reads TGCGCCAGCAGTGAGTCCCCAGGCTACGAGCAGTACTTC. The rearrangement uses TRBV10-1 and TRBJ2-7; D remains unclear. The CDR3 totals 13 residues. In germline, CDR1 is WNHNN, CDR2 SYGVQD (reference sequence). The V end was cut by 0 bases, the J end by 3 bases, with 6 bases between.

This clone was observed a handful of times. The rearrangement joins TRBV6-5 to TRBJ2-5; 7 positions match TRBD1. Germline trimming cut 5 bases from V and 4 bases from J; bases unmatched to any gene: 7. The CDR3 length is 14 residues. In germline, CDR1 is MNHEY, CDR2 SVGAGI. CDR3 sequence: CASSAGTARETQYF. In DNA, the CDR3 is TGTGCCAGCAGTGCCGGGACAGCGCGAGAGACCCAGTACTTC.

This clone was detected only once. The chain combines TRBV5-1 with TRBJ2-7; 11 bases match TRBD2. Germline lookup yields CDR1 SGHRS and CDR2 YFSETQ. V shed 0 bases, J shed 4 bases, and the junction held 6 bases outside the gene matches. The length of the CDR3 is 16 residues. The CDR3 DNA reads TGCGCCAGCAGCTTGGGTTCTAGCGGGGGGACTTACGAGCAGTACTTC. This codes for CASSLGSSGGTYEQYF. Full variable domain (remainder filled in from reference TRBV5-1 and TRBJ2-7): KAGVTQTPRYLIKTRGQQVTLSCSPISGHRSVSWYQQTPGQGLQFLFEYFSETQRNKGNFPGRFSGRQFSNSRSEMNVSTLELGDSALYLCASSLGSSGGTYEQYFGPGTRLTVT.

The V and J genes are TRBV9 and TRBJ1-6; D is undetermined. V was cut by 1 base and J by 9 bases, with 14 bases left in between. This CDR3 has 15 residues. Germline CDR1 is SGDLS and CDR2 is YYNGEE. The CDR3 DNA follows: TGTGCCAGCAGCGTATCTGGGGTAGGGAGTTCACCCCTCCACTTT. This translates into CASSVSGVGSSPLHF.

The chain carries TRBV4-2 and TRBJ2-3, with D uncertain. The V end lost 1 base, the J end lost 5 bases, and 13 bases lay between the germline ends. In germline, CDR1 is LGHNA, CDR2 YNFKEQ. CDR3 length: 15 residues. The CDR3 region is CASSQVGGLVDTQYF. CDR3 DNA sequence: TGTGCCAGCAGCCAAGTTGGCGGATTGGTAGATACGCAGTATTTT.

The genes are TRBV11-3 and TRBJ2-7, with 8 bases identical to TRBD2. CDR1 is SGHNT, CDR2 YENEEA, per germline. V lost 7 bases and J lost 2; bases outside the gene matches: 13. The CDR3 totals 16 residues. DNA of the CDR3: TGTGCCAGCACCCCAAAGCGTGGGCGGGAGGCCTACGAGCAGTACTTC. Translating it yields CASTPKRGREAYEQYF.

The gene calls are TRBV15 and TRBJ1-5; possibly TRBD1 for D (6 bases). The V end lost 1 base, the J end lost 3 bases, and 19 bases lay between the germline ends. This CDR3 is 18 amino acids long. CDR1 is LNHNV, CDR2 YYDKDF, per germline (reference sequence). CDR3: CATSRVIRGGIVNQPQHF. In DNA form, the CDR3 reads TGTGCCACCAGCAGAGTGATAAGGGGGGGTATTGTCAATCAGCCCCAGCATTTT.

In nucleotides, the CDR3 is TGTGCCAGCAGTCGACAGGGATTAGGTCAGCCCCAGCATTTT. Translation gives CASSRQGLGQPQHF. J is TRBJ1-5 and V is TRBV2; 7 nucleotides line up with TRBD1. Germline CDR1 and CDR2: SNHLY and FYNNEI. This CDR3 comprises 14 residues. The V and J ends lost 5 bases and 6 bases, in that order; junction bases with no gene match: 7.

The CDR3 region is CASSIERTGVYEQYF. Written as DNA, the CDR3 is TGTGCCAGTAGTATAGAGCGGACAGGAGTCTACGAGCAGTACTTC. This sequence joins TRBV19 and TRBJ2-7, with 7 bases lining up with TRBD1. This CDR3 comprises 15 residues. CDR1 and CDR2 (germline): LNHDA, SQIVND (reference sequence). Unmatched junction bases numbered 5, after V lost 0 bases and J lost 3 bases.

This clone was seen only a few times. V gene TRBV19 combines with J gene TRBJ2-7; D is uncertain. Germline V gene data show CDR1 as LNHDA and CDR2 as SQIVND (reference sequence). The CDR3 sequence is 13 residues long. With 5 bases removed from V and 0 bases from J, the gap between germline ends came to 8 bases. The CDR3 region has the DNA TGTGCCAGTAGTTGGGCCTCCTCCTACGAGCAGTACTTC. Protein sequence: CASSWASSYEQYF. The full variable domain, rest sourced from reference TRBV19 and TRBJ2-7, is DGGITQSPKYLFRKEGQNVTLSCEQNLNHDAMYWYRQDPGQGLRLIYYSQIVNDFQKGDIAEGYSVSREKKESFPLTVTSAQKNPTAFYLCASSWASSYEQYFGPGTRLTVT.

The rearrangement links TRBV10-1 to TRBJ2-3, with TRBD2 as a possible D gene (6 bases). Looked up from germline, CDR1 is WNHNN and CDR2 is SYGVQD (reference sequence). V was pared by 0 bases and J by 0 bases, with 13 bases between. The CDR3 extends over 17 amino acids. CDR3 coding DNA: TGCGCCAGCAGTGAGTCAGGAGGGGACCCAAGCACAGATACGCAGTATTTT. This translates into CASSESGGDPSTDTQYF.

The rearrangement joins TRBV10-3 to TRBJ2-3, with a weak D call TRBD2 (6 bases). The germline CDR1 and CDR2 sequences are ENHRY and SYGVKD. V lost 1 base and J lost 5, with 13 bases in between. The CDR3 runs 15 residues. Here the CDR3 DNA reads TGTGCCATCAGTGAGTTCCCAGGGCGGGGAGATACGCAGTATTTT. Translated, it gives CAISEFPGRGDTQYF.

J is TRBJ1-1 and V is TRBV7-9; D might be TRBD1 (6 bases). Per germline, CDR1 SEHNR and CDR2 FQNEAQ (reference sequence). This CDR3 is 15 amino acids long. The germline V and J ends were trimmed by 4 bases and 0 bases, with 12 bases remaining between them. The DNA of the CDR3 is TGTGCCAGCAGCTCCCAGGGGCTACTGAACACTGAAGCTTTCTTT. This encodes CASSSQGLLNTEAFF.

V and J are TRBV19 and TRBJ1-2; D is perhaps TRBD1 (5 bases). Trimming cost V 7 bases and J 5 bases, with 14 bases left between them. This CDR3 comprises 13 residues. CDR1 and CDR2 from the germline V gene are LNHDA and SQIVND (reference sequence). Here the CDR3 reads CASNDRDGYGYTF. Written as DNA, the CDR3 is TGTGCCAGTAACGACAGAGACGGATATGGCTACACCTTC.

The V gene is TRBV19, the J gene TRBJ1-5, with D perhaps TRBD1 (6 bases). Deletions cut 0 bases from V and 5 bases from J, with 11 bases between. Germline V gives CDR1 LNHDA, CDR2 SQIVND (reference sequence). The CDR3 loop spans 15 amino acids. As DNA, the CDR3 is TGTGCCAGTAGTATAGATGGGGGCACCTATCAGCCCCAGCATTTT. Its protein product is CASSIDGGTYQPQHF.

The chain employs TRBV4-2 and TRBJ2-2; 8 bases are shared with TRBD1. This CDR3 has 16 amino acids. Germline V CDR1 and CDR2: LGHNA, YNFKEQ. J lost 6 bases, V lost 0 bases, and 6 bases had no gene match. The CDR3 region has the DNA TGTGCCAGCAGCCAAGACAGGGGGCGTACCTCCGGGGAGCTGTTTTTT. Translated: CASSQDRGRTSGELFF.